This entry concerns a single T cell receptor beta chain. Sequenced by immunoSEQ multiplex PCR; TCRdb stores in-frame clones only, minus some. The sample holds tens of thousands of clones; around 80% are singletons and the top ten take about 7%. Trimming left V 4 bases short and J 0 bases short, with 14 bases between. Germline CDR1 and CDR2: SEHNR and FQNEAQ (reference sequence). The CDR3 is made up of 16 amino acids. The data stem from a study of OX40 agonist ivuxolimab in advanced cancers. The sample in question was CD4+ or CD8+ T cells sorted from blood, obtained in a trial of the OX40 agonist ivuxolimab. The chain links TRBV7-9 to TRBJ2-3; no firm D call. This receptor was identified in an adult with an advanced solid tumor such as melanoma, head and neck, liver or kidney cancer. The CDR3 protein is CASSSVGRPSTDTQYF. The DNA of the CDR3 is TGTGCCAGCAGCTCCGTAGGGCGGCCTAGCACAGATACGCAGTATTTT.